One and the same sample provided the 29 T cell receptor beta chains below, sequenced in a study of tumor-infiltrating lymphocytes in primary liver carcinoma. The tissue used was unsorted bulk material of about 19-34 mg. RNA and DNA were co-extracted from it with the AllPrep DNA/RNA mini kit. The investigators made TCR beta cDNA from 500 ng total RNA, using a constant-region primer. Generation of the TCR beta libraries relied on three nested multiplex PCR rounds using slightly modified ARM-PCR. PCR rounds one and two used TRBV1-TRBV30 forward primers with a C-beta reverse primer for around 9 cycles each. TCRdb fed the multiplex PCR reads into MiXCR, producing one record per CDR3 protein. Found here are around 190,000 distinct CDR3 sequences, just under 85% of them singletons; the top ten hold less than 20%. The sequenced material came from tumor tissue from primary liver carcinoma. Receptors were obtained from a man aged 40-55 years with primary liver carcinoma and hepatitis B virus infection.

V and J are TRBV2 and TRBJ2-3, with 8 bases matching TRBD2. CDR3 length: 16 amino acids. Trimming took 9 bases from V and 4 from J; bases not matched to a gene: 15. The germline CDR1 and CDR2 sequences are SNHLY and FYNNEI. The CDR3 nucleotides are TGTGCCAGGCGGAAGAGTTTGAGCGGGAGTTCAGATACGCAGTATTTT. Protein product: CARRKSLSGSSDTQYF.

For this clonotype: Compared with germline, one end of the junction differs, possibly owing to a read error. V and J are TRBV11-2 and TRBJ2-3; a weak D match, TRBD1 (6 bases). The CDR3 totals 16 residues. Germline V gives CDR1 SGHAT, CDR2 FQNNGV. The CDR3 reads CASSRGNTGNTDMQYF. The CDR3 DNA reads TGTGCCAGCAGCAGAGGAAATACAGGGAACACAGATATGCAGTATTTT. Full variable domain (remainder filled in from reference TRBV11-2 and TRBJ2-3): EAGVAQSPRYKIIEKRQSVAFWCNPISGHATLYWYQQILGQGPKLLIQFQNNGVVDDSQLPKDRFSAERLKGVDSTLKIQPAKLEDSAVYLCASSRGNTGNTDMQYFGPGTRLTVL.

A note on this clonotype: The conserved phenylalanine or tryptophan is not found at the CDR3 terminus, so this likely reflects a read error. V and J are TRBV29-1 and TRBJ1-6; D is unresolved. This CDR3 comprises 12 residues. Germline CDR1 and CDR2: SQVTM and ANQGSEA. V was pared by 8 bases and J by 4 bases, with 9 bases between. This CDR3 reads CSLAQYNSPLHL. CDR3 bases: TGCAGCCTTGCTCAGTATAATTCACCCCTCCACTTA.

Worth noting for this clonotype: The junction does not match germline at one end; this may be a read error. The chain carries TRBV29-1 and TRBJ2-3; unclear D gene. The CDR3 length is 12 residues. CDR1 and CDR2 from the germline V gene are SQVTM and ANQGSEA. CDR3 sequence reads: CSFDTPGDTQYF. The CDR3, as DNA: TGTAGCTTTGATACTCCAGGAGATACGCAGTATTTT.

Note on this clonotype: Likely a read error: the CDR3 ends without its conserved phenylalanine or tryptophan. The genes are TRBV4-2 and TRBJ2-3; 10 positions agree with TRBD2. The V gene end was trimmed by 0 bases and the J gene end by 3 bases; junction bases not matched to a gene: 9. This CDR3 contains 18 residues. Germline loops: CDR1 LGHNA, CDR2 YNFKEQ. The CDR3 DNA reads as TGTGCCAGCAGCCAAGATGAGGGTGGTAGCGGGGGGACAGATACGCAGTATATT. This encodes CASSQDEGGSGGTDTQYI.

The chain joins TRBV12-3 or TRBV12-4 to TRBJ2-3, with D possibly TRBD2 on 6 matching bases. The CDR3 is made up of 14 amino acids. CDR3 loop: CVSSPATRPDTQYF. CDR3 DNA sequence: TGTGTCAGTAGTCCCGCGACTAGGCCAGATACGCAGTATTTT.

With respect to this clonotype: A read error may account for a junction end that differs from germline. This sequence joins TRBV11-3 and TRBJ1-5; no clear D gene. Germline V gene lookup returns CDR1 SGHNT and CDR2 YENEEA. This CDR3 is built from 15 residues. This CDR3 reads CVSSLDPGMAQPQHF. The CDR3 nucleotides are TGTGTCAGCAGCTTAGATCCGGGGATGGCTCAGCCCCAGCATTTT.

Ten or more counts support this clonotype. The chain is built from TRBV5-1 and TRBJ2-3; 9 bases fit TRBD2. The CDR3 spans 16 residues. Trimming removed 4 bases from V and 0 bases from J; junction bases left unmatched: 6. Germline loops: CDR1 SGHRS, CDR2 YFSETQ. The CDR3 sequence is CASSILAGTSTDTQYF. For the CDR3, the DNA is TGCGCCAGCAGCATTCTAGCGGGGACTAGCACAGATACGCAGTATTTT. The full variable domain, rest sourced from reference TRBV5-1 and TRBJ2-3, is KAGVTQTPRYLIKTRGQQVTLSCSPISGHRSVSWYQQTPGQGLQFLFEYFSETQRNKGNFPGRFSGRQFSNSRSEMNVSTLELGDSALYLCASSILAGTSTDTQYFGPGTRLTVL.

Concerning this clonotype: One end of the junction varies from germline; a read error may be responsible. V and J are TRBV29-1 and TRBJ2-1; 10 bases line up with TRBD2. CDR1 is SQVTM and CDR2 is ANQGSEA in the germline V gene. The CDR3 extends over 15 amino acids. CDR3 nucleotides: TGCAGCGTTGGATCAGCGGGAGGGTTCTACAATGAGCGGTTCTTC. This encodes CSVGSAGGFYNERFF.

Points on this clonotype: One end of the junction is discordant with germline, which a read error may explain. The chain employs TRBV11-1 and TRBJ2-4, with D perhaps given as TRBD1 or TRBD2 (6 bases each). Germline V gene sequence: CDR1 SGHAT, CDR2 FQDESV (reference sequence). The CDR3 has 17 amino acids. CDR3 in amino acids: CVSSFPETRGTKNIQYF. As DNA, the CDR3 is TGTGTCAGCAGCTTTCCCGAGACTAGGGGGACCAAAAACATTCAGTATTTC.

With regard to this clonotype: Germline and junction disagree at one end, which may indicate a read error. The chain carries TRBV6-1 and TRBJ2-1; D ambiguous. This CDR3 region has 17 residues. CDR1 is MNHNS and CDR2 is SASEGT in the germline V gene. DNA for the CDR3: TGTGCCAGCAGTGACAGAGGAGTGGGATCGTACTACAATGAGCAGTTATTC. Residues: CASSDRGVGSYYNEQLF.

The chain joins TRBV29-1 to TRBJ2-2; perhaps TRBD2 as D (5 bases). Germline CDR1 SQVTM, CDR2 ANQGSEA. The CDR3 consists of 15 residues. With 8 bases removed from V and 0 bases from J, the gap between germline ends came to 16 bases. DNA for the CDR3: TGCAGCTTTGGGAGTGGCGCGGCGAACACCGGGGAGCTGTTTTTT. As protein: CSFGSGAANTGELFF.

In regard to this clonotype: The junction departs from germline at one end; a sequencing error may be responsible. This CDR3 is CVSSHNFQRNTEAFF. In DNA form, the CDR3 reads TGTGTCAGCAGCCACAACTTTCAGCGAAACACTGAAGCTTTCTTT. V usage is TRBV5-5 and J usage is TRBJ1-1; D gene ambiguous. The CDR3 is 15 amino acids. Germline V lookup: CDR1 SGHKS, CDR2 YYEKEE (reference sequence).

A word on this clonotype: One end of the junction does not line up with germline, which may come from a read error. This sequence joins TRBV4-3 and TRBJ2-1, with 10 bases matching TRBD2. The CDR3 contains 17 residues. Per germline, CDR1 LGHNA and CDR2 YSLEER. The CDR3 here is CTSSQDLAGASYNDQFF. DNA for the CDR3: TGCACCAGCAGCCAGGACCTAGCGGGAGCTTCCTACAATGACCAGTTCTTC.

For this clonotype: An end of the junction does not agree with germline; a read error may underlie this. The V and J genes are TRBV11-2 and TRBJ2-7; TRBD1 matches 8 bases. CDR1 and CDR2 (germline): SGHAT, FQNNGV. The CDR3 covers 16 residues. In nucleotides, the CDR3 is TGTGCCAGCTGCTTAGCAGGGGGCCCCTTTGTCTACGAGCAGTACTTT. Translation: CASCLAGGPFVYEQYF.

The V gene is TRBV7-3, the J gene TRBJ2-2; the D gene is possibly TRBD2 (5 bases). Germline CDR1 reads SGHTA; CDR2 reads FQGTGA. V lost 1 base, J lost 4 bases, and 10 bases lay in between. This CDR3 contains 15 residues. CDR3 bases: TGTGCCAGCAGCTTAAGTTCTAGCAGCACCGGGGAGCTGTTTTTT. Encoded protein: CASSLSSSSTGELFF.

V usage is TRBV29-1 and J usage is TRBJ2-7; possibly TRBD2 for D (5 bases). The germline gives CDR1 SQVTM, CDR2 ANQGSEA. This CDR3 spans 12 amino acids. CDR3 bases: TGCAGTTCCCTGATTAGCGACCACGAGCAGTACTTC. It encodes CSSLISDHEQYF.

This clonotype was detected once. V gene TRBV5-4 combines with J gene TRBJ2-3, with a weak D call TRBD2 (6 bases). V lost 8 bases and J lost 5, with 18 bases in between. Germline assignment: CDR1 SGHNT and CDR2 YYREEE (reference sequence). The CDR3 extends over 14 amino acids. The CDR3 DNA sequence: TGTGCCAGTAGTCGGGGGATTACCAGAGATACGCAGTATTTT. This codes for CASSRGITRDTQYF.

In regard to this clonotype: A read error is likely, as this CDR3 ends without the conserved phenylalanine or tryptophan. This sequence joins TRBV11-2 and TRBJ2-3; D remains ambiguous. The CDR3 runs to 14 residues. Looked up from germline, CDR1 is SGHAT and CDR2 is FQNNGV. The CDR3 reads CASSPPGRTDTQYL. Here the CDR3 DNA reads TGTGCTAGCAGCCCCCCGGGTCGGACAGATACGCAGTATTTG.

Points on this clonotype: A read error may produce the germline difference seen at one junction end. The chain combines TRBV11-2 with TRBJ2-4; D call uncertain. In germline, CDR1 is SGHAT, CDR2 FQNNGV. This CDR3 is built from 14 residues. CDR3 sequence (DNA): TGTCCCAGCAGCTTAGAAGGCTATAAAAACATTCAGTACTTC. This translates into CPSSLEGYKNIQYF.

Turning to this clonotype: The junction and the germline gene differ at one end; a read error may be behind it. The CDR3 DNA reads TGCGCCAGCAGTTCGAAGCGAACGGAGATCTACAATGAGCAGTTCTTC. Translated, it gives CASSSKRTEIYNEQFF. J is TRBJ2-1 and V is TRBV6-5; no firm D call. CDR3 length: 16 amino acids. Germline V lookup: CDR1 MNHEY, CDR2 SVGAGI.

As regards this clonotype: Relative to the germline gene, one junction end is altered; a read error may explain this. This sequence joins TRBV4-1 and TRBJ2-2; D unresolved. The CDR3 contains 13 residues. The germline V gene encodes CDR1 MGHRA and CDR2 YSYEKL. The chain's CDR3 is CASSRAVAGELFF. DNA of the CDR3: TGCGCCAGTAGCCGCGCCGTAGCCGGGGAGCTGTTTTTT.

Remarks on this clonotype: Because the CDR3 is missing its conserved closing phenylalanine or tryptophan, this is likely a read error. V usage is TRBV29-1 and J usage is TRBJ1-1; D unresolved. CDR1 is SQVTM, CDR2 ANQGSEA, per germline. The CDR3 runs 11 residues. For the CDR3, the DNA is TGCAGTGTTGATCCGGACACTGAAGCTTTCATT. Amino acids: CSVDPDTEAFI.

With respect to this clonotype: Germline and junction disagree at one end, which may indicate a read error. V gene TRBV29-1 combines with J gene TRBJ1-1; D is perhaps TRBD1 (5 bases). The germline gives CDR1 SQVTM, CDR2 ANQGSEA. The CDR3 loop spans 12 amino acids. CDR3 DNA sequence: TGCGGCCTCTCTCAGGGCAGGGCTGAAACTTTCTTT. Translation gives CGLSQGRAETFF.

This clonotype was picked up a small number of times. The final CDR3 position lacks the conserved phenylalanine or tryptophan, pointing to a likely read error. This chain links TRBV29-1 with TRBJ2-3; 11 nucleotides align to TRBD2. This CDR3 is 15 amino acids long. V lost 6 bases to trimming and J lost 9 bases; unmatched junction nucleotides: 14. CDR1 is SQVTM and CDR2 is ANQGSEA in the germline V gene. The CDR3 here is CSVSGTSGRGDTQYL. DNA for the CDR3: TGCAGCGTCTCCGGGACTAGCGGTCGGGGAGACACGCAGTATCTT.

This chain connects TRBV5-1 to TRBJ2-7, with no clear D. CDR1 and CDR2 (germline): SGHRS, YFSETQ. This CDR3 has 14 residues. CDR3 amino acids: CTNSLDPSSYEQYF. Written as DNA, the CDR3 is TGCACCAACAGCTTGGATCCAAGCTCCTACGAGCAGTACTTC.

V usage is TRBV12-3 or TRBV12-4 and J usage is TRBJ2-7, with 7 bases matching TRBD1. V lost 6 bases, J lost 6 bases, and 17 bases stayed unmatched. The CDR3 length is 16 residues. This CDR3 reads CASSPHPGQRDREQYF. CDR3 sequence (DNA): TGTGCCAGCAGCCCCCATCCGGGACAGAGAGACCGCGAGCAGTACTTC.

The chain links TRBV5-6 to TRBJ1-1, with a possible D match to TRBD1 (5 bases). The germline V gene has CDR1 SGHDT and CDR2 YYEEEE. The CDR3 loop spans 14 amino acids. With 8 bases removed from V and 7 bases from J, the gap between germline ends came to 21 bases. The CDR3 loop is CASSLWGEGIEAFF. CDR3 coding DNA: TGTGCCAGTAGCCTTTGGGGGGAAGGCATTGAAGCTTTCTTT.

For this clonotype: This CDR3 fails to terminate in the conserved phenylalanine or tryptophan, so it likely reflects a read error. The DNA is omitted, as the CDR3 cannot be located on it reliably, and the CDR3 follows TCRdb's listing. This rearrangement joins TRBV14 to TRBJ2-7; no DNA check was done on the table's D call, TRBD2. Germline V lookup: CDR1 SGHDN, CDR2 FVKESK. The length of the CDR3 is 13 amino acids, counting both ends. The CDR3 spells CASSQETSYEQNL.